This record concerns one T cell receptor beta chain sequence. These data belong to a study of blood T cell repertoires in COVID-19. Background on the study: PBMCs, B-cell-depleted T cells, or T cells were the source of the cDNA or gDNA that made up the material.

The CDR3 has 13 residues. The germline gives CDR1 SGDLS, CDR2 YYNGEE. The ends lost 6 bases at V and 3 bases at J; junction bases unmatched: 3. Original analysis: Reference gene primers were amplified, and this amplification served to estimate nucleated cell counts. Sequencing used immunoSEQ multiplex PCR; TCRdb keeps in-frame clones, though not all of them. The D gene and trimming were derived from the DNA, and the V and J assignments and clone size from that table. The sample carries some 49,000 clones, less than 90% recorded once. The source material was peripheral blood. The clonotype originates from a human donor in a cohort sampled during active COVID-19. The genes are TRBV9 and TRBJ2-1; TRBD2 aligns across 7 bases. The CDR3 spells CASKPSGYNEQFF. The DNA for the CDR3 is TGTGCCAGCAAGCCTAGCGGCTACAATGAGCAGTTCTTC.